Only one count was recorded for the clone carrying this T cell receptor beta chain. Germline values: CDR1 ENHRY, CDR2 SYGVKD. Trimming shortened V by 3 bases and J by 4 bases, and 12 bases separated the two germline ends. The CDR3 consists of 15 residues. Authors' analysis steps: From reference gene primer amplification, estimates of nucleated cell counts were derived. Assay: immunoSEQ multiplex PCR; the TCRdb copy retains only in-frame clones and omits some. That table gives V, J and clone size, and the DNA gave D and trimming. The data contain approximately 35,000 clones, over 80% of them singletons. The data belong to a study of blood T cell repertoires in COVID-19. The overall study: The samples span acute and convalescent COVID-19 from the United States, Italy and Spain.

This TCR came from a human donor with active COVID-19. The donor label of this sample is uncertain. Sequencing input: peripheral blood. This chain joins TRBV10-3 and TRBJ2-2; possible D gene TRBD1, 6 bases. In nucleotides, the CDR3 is TGTGCCATCAGTGAAGAGGGGACACTCACCGGGGAGCTGTTTTTT. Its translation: CAISEEGTLTGELFF.